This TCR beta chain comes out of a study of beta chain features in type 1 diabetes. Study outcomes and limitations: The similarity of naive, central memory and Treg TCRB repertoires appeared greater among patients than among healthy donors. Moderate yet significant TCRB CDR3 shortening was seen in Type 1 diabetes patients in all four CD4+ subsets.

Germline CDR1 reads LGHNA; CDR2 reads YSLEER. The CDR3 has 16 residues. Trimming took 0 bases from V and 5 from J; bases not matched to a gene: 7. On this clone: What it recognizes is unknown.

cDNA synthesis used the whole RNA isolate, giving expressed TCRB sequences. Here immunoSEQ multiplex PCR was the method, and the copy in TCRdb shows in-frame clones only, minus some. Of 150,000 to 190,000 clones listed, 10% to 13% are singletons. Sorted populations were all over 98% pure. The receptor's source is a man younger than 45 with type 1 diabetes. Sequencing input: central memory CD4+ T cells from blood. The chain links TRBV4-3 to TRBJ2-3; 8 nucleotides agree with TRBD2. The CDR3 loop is CASSQDLREGGDTQYF. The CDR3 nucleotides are TGCGCCAGCAGCCAAGATCTACGGGAGGGAGGAGATACGCAGTATTTT.